The 9 T cell receptor beta chains listed next were all sequenced from one sample in a study of regulatory T cells in long-lasting Graves disease. Arm-PCR with iRepertoire HTBI primers amplified the CDR3 regions for these TCR beta libraries. TCRdb reanalysed the multiplex PCR reads using MiXCR and keeps one entry per CDR3 protein. The table has about 620,000 distinct CDR3 sequences, 16% seen once. Time point in this sample: newly diagnosed GD, antithyroid drugs for less than 3 months. PBMC-extracted RNA yielded the TCR library. These data also featured in a second study, about T cells in Graves' hyperthyroidism and ophthalmopathy.

The input for sequencing was peripheral blood mononuclear cells (PBMCs), taken at new diagnosis, from a patient treated with antithyroid drugs. The receptors originated from a woman between 25 and 40 years old with Graves disease.

This sequence joins TRBV4-1 and TRBJ2-3, with 8 bases aligning to TRBD1. This CDR3 region has 16 residues. The germline gives CDR1 MGHRA, CDR2 YSYEKL. V was clipped by 2 bases and J by 6 bases; unmatched bases: 10. The CDR3 DNA is TGCGCCAGCAGCCAACGACAGGGGATGGCAGTGGATACGCAGTATTTT. It is translated as CASSQRQGMAVDTQYF.

This clonotype was observed a few times. This chain links TRBV10-3 with TRBJ1-2; TRBD1 matches at 8 bases. Trimming removed 4 bases from V and 6 bases from J; junction bases left unmatched: 7. The germline CDR1 and CDR2 sequences are ENHRY and SYGVKD. CDR3 length equals 14 residues. The CDR3 sequence is CAISGGDRFHGYTF. The CDR3 bases are TGTGCCATCAGTGGAGGGGACAGGTTTCATGGCTACACCTTC.

As regards this clonotype: A much larger clone differs from this one at a single base, so this may be a read error. The genes are TRBV5-1 and TRBJ2-7, with D perhaps matching TRBD1 or TRBD2 (5 bases each). This CDR3 spans 16 amino acids. The ends were cut back, 4 bases at V and 2 bases at J, with 19 bases in the middle. The germline V gene encodes CDR1 SGHRS and CDR2 YFSETQ. This CDR3 is CASSPRTGTSAYEQYF. CDR3 in DNA: TGCGCCAGCAGCCCTCGGACGGGGACGTCGGCCTACGAGCAGTACTTC.

This clonotype was picked up many times. The rearrangement uses TRBV6-5 and TRBJ1-1; weak D call: TRBD1 (6 bases). The germline V gene encodes CDR1 MNHEY and CDR2 SVGAGI. The V end lost 4 bases, the J end lost 2 bases, and 14 bases lay between the germline ends. There are 15 residues in the CDR3. The CDR3 region is CASSFSGVDNTEAFF. CDR3 DNA sequence: TGTGCCAGCAGTTTTTCAGGGGTGGACAACACTGAAGCTTTCTTT.

The V gene is TRBV28, the J gene TRBJ2-6; D is possibly TRBD2 (6 bases). The CDR3 length is 14 residues. The V and J ends lost 8 bases and 4 bases respectively, with 12 bases between them. The germline V gene has CDR1 MDHEN and CDR2 SYDVKM. DNA of the CDR3: TGTGCCAGCGAAGCGGGTGCCGGGGCCAACGTCCTGACTTTC. It translates to CASEAGAGANVLTF.

Only a few counts were recorded for this clonotype. The chain joins TRBV4-1 to TRBJ2-1; perhaps TRBD1 as D (5 bases). CDR3 size: 13 residues. V shed 6 bases and J shed 7 bases, with 13 bases lying between them. CDR1 is MGHRA, CDR2 YSYEKL, per germline. DNA for the CDR3: TGCGCCAGCAGGGGGCTTTCTAGGAATGAGCAGTTCTTC. Its protein is CASRGLSRNEQFF.

V gene TRBV29-1 combines with J gene TRBJ2-7; D is possibly TRBD1 (6 bases). This CDR3 is built from 14 residues. V was trimmed by 2 bases and J by 2 bases, leaving 13 bases between them. Germline CDR1 reads SQVTM; CDR2 reads ANQGSEA. The CDR3 sequence is CSVEKQGGTYEQYF. Here the CDR3 DNA reads TGCAGCGTTGAAAAACAGGGTGGGACCTACGAGCAGTACTTC.

This clonotype was picked up a small number of times. This chain joins TRBV7-2 and TRBJ2-2; D is possibly TRBD2 (6 bases). The CDR3 spans 15 residues. Germline V gene lookup returns CDR1 SGHTA and CDR2 FQGNSA. V was trimmed by 6 bases and J by 0 bases, leaving 11 bases between them. Here the CDR3 DNA reads TGTGCCAGCAGAACGGGAGAGGCGAACACCGGGGAGCTGTTTTTT. This encodes CASRTGEANTGELFF.

Here the CDR3 DNA reads TGTGCCAGTGGGAAAGGGGCGAACACCGGGGAGCTGTTTTTT. Translating gives CASGKGANTGELFF. The chain uses TRBV19 and TRBJ2-2; tentative D call: TRBD1 (5 bases). Germline assignment: CDR1 LNHDA and CDR2 SQIVND (reference sequence). The CDR3 runs 14 residues. Trimming removed 8 bases from V and 0 bases from J, with 10 bases in between.